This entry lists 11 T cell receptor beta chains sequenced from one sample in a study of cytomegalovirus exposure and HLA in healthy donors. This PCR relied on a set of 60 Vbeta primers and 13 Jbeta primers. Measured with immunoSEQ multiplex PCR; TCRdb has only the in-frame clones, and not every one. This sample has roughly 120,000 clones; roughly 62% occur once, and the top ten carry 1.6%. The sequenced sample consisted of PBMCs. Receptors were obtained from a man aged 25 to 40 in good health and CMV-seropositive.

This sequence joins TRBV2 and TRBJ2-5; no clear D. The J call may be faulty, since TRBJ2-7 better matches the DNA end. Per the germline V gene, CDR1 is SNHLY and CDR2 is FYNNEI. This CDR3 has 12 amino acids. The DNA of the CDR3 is TGTGCCAGCACTGACCCACCCTACGAGCAGTACTTC. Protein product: CASTDPPYEQYF.

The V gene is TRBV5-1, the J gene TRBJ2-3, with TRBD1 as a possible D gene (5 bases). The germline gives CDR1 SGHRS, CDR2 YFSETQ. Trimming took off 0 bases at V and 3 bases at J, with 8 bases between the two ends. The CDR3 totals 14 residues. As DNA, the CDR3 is TGCGCCAGCAGCTTGGCTGACAGTACAGATACGCAGTATTTT. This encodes CASSLADSTDTQYF.

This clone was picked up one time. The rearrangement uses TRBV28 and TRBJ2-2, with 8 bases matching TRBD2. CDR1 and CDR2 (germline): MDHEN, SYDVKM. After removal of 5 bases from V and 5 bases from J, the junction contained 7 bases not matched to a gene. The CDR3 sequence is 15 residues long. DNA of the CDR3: TGTGCCAGCAGTCCTAGCGGGTGGTTTACCGGGGAGCTGTTTTTT. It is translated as CASSPSGWFTGELFF.

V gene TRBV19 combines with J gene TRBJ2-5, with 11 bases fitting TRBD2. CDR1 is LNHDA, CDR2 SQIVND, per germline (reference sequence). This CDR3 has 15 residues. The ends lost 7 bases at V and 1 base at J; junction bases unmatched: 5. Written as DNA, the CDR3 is TGTGCCAGTAAAGAAGGGACTAGCGGCCAAGAGACCCAGTACTTC. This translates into CASKEGTSGQETQYF.

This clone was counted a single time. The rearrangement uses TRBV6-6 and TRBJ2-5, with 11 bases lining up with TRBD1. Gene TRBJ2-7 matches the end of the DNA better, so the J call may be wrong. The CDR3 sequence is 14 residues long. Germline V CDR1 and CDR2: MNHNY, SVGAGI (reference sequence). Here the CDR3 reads CASRAGQGAYEQYF. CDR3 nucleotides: TGTGCCAGCAGAGCGGGACAGGGGGCCTACGAGCAGTACTTC.

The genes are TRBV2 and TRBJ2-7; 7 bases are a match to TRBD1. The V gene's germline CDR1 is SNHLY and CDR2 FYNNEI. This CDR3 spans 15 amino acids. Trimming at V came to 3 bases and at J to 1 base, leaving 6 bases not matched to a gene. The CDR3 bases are TGTGCCAGCAGTGACCGAGGGGGCGCATCCTACGAGCAGTACTTC. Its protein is CASSDRGGASYEQYF.

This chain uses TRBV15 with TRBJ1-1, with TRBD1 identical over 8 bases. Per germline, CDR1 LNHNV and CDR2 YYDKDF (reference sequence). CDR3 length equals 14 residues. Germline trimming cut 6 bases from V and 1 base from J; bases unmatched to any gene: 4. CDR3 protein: CATRDREKNTEAFF. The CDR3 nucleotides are TGTGCCACCAGGGACAGGGAGAAGAACACTGAAGCTTTCTTT.

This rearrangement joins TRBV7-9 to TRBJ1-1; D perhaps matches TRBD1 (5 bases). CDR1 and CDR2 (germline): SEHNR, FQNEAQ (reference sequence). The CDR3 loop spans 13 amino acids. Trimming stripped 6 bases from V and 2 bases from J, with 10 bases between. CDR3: CASRRGSNTEAFF. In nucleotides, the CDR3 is TGTGCCAGCAGAAGGGGATCAAACACTGAAGCTTTCTTT.

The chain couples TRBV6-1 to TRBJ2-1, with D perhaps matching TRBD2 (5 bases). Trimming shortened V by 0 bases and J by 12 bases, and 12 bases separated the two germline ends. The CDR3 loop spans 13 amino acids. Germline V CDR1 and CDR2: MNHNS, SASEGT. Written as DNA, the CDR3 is TGTGCCAGCAGTGAAGCTCTCGGGATTAGGCAGTTCTTC. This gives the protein CASSEALGIRQFF.

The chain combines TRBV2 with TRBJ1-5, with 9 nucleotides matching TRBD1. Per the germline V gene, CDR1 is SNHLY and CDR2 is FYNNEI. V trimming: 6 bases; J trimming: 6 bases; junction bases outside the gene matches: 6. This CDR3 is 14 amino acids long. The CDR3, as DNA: TGTGCCAGCAGGACGGGGACAGGGAGTCAGCCCCAGCATTTT. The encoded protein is CASRTGTGSQPQHF.

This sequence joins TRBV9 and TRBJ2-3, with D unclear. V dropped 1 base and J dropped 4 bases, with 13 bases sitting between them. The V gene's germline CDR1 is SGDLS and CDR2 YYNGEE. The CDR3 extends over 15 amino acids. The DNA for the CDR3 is TGTGCCAGCAGCGTACAACCCACTCCTCCAGATACGCAGTATTTT. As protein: CASSVQPTPPDTQYF.